This T cell receptor beta chain was identified during a study of blood T cell repertoires in COVID-19. The overall study: Samples of COVID-19 (acute and convalescent) were obtained from the United States, Italy and Spain.

In the source study's methods: Amplification with reference gene primers provided the estimates of nucleated cell counts. Libraries were prepared by immunoSEQ multiplex PCR; TCRdb keeps only in-frame clonotypes and omits some of them. V and J calls and clone size follow that table, whereas D and trimming were derived from the DNA. Of 180,000 or so clones in the sample, 87% are singletons; the top ten hold just under 2.5%. Germline V gives CDR1 GTSNPN, CDR2 SVGIG (reference sequence). V was clipped by 4 bases and J by 2 bases, with 14 bases between them. The CDR3 spans 14 residues. This TCR came from a man in his forties with active or convalescent COVID-19. The sequencing sample was made of peripheral blood. The chain recombines TRBV30 with TRBJ1-2, with a tentative D call TRBD1 (5 bases). CDR3: CAWIRRDGNYGYTF. The CDR3 nucleotides read TGTGCCTGGATAAGGAGGGACGGAAACTATGGCTACACCTTC.